The 25 T cell receptor beta chains presented below share a single source sample, sequenced in a study of control samples from healthy donors and cancer patients. TCRdb's copy holds only in-frame clones and misses some; the assay was immunoSEQ multiplex PCR. Of some 170,000 clones listed, roughly 95% are singletons. The sample taken for sequencing was blood. These receptors all come from a woman aged 25 to 39 in good health.

This chain links TRBV24-1 with TRBJ1-2; 7 bases align to TRBD1. Per germline, CDR1 KGHDR and CDR2 SFDVKD. CDR3 length equals 18 residues. V shed 3 bases and J 2 bases; nucleotides not matched to a gene: 14. CDR3 nucleotides: TGTGCCACCAGTGATAATTGGGGAGCCAACAGGGGCAACTATGGCTACACCTTC. It translates to CATSDNWGANRGNYGYTF.

This clone was seen just once. CDR3 region: CASSSPSLDEQFF. The CDR3 coding sequence is TGTGCCAGCAGCTCCCCTAGTTTAGATGAGCAGTTCTTC. This chain uses TRBV9 with TRBJ2-1; D gene uncertain. The CDR3 is 13 amino acids. Trimming left V 4 bases short and J 8 bases short, with 13 bases between. Germline CDR1 is SGDLS and CDR2 is YYNGEE.

The V and J genes are TRBV2 and TRBJ2-3; 11 nucleotides line up with TRBD2. Germline CDR1 and CDR2: SNHLY and FYNNEI. The V gene end was trimmed by 7 bases and the J gene end by 0 bases; junction bases not matched to a gene: 6. CDR3 length: 16 residues. CDR3 in DNA: TGTGCCAGCACCGTTAGCGGGAGGGCCAGCACAGATACGCAGTATTTT. Protein sequence: CASTVSGRASTDTQYF.

The J gene is TRBJ1-1, the V gene TRBV4-2, with a possible D match to TRBD1 (5 bases). The CDR3 runs to 16 residues. Germline V lookup: CDR1 LGHNA, CDR2 YNFKEQ. V was clipped by 7 bases and J by 0 bases, with 18 bases between them. The CDR3 DNA is TGTGCCAGCATCTCAGGGAACGAGGGGATGAACACTGAAGCTTTCTTT. Protein sequence: CASISGNEGMNTEAFF.

The rearrangement links TRBV18 to TRBJ1-4; D gene unclear. The CDR3 spans 14 residues. V dropped 2 bases and J dropped 6 bases, with 10 bases sitting between them. Germline values: CDR1 KGHSH, CDR2 LQKENI. The CDR3 region has the DNA TGTGCCAGCTCACCAAACTGGGGAGATGAAAAACTGTTTTTT. Translating gives CASSPNWGDEKLFF. Full variable domain (rest looked up from reference TRBV18 and TRBJ1-4): NAGVMQNPRHLVRRRGQEARLRCSPMKGHSHVYWYRQLPEEGLKFMVYLQKENIIDESGMPKERFSAEFPKEGPSILRIQQVVRGDSAAYFCASSPNWGDEKLFFGSGTQLSVL.

V gene TRBV28 combines with J gene TRBJ1-1; possible D gene TRBD1, 5 bases. The ends were cut back, 6 bases at V and 14 bases at J, with 13 bases in the middle. This CDR3 is built from 10 residues. CDR1 and CDR2 from the germline V gene are MDHEN and SYDVKM. This CDR3 reads CASSDLGTFF. CDR3 coding DNA: TGTGCCAGCAGCGATCTAGGGACCTTCTTT.

The V call is TRBV27, the J call TRBJ2-1, with TRBD1 matching 9 bases. There are 12 residues in the CDR3. CDR1 is MNHEY and CDR2 is SMNVEV in the germline V gene (reference sequence). V lost 4 bases and J lost 12; bases outside the gene matches: 4. The DNA for the CDR3 is TGTGCCAGCAGTTCACAGGGGGCGCGGCAGTTCTTC. Amino acid sequence: CASSSQGARQFF.

The V gene is TRBV18, the J gene TRBJ1-5; D remains unclear. This CDR3 has 13 amino acids. Trimming pared 4 bases from V and 4 bases from J, leaving 8 bases between. Germline loops: CDR1 KGHSH, CDR2 LQKENI. The CDR3 loop is CASSRTVNQPQHF. In nucleotides, the CDR3 is TGTGCCAGCTCACGGACGGTTAATCAGCCCCAGCATTTT. The full variable domain, with the rest looked up from reference TRBV18 and TRBJ1-5, is NAGVMQNPRHLVRRRGQEARLRCSPMKGHSHVYWYRQLPEEGLKFMVYLQKENIIDESGMPKERFSAEFPKEGPSILRIQQVVRGDSAAYFCASSRTVNQPQHFGDGTRLSIL.

This clone occurred once. V usage is TRBV6-2 or TRBV6-3 and J usage is TRBJ2-1, with unresolved D. Trimming pared 6 bases from V and 0 bases from J, leaving 6 bases between. Germline loops: CDR1 MNHEY, CDR2 SVGEGT. This CDR3 comprises 13 residues. In DNA form, the CDR3 reads TGTGCCAGCAGCCTGAGCTCCTACAATGAGCAGTTCTTC. Translating gives CASSLSSYNEQFF.

The V call is TRBV27, the J call TRBJ2-7, with TRBD1 matching over 7 bases. J gave up 5 bases and V 1 base, and 8 bases lay outside the gene matches. The CDR3 contains 15 residues. Germline V gene sequence: CDR1 MNHEY, CDR2 SMNVEV (reference sequence). CDR3 region: CASSLLSTGTNEQYF. The DNA for the CDR3 is TGTGCCAGCAGTTTATTGTCGACAGGGACGAACGAGCAGTACTTC.

The V and J genes are TRBV3-1 (or the pseudogene TRBV3-2) and TRBJ2-2, with 7 nucleotides matching TRBD2. Germline V gene sequence: CDR1 LGHDT, CDR2 YNNKEL (reference sequence). V lost 4 bases, J lost 0 bases, and 2 bases stayed unmatched. The CDR3 runs to 15 residues. The chain's CDR3 is CASSPREANTGELFF. The CDR3, as DNA: TGTGCCAGCAGCCCCCGGGAGGCGAACACCGGGGAGCTGTTTTTT.

This clone was seen only once. This rearrangement joins TRBV11-2 to TRBJ2-3; 7 bases map to TRBD1. Trimming cost V 1 base and J 1 base; bases outside gene matches: 5. Per germline, CDR1 SGHAT and CDR2 FQNNGV. The CDR3 extends over 16 amino acids. The CDR3 sequence is CASSLGGGIGTDTQYF. CDR3 nucleotides: TGTGCCAGCAGCTTAGGAGGGGGCATTGGCACAGATACGCAGTATTTT.

The chain uses TRBV19 and TRBJ2-7, with 7 bases lining up with TRBD2. The germline V gene encodes CDR1 LNHDA and CDR2 SQIVND (reference sequence). The CDR3 totals 15 residues. Trimming cost V 1 base and J 3 bases; bases outside gene matches: 6. The CDR3: CASSIGGSYIYEQYF. The CDR3 nucleotides read TGTGCCAGTAGTATAGGCGGGAGTTATATCTACGAGCAGTACTTC. Looking up the rest from reference TRBV19 and TRBJ2-7 gives the full variable domain: DGGITQSPKYLFRKEGQNVTLSCEQNLNHDAMYWYRQDPGQGLRLIYYSQIVNDFQKGDIAEGYSVSREKKESFPLTVTSAQKNPTAFYLCASSIGGSYIYEQYFGPGTRLTVT.

Points on this clone: Germline is not matched at one junction end, which may reflect a read error. The chain uses TRBV10-1 and TRBJ2-1, with 7 bases lining up with TRBD1. The CDR3 runs to 15 residues. Germline V gene data show CDR1 as WNHNN and CDR2 as SYGVQD (reference sequence). The CDR3 DNA is TGCGCCAGCAGTGAGTCCCAAACAGGGGTGTTTGATCATGTCTTC. This sequence encodes CASSESQTGVFDHVF.

The chain carries TRBV2 and TRBJ2-1; tentatively, D is TRBD2 (5 bases). From germline, CDR1 is SNHLY and CDR2 FYNNEI. Trimming shortened V by 1 base and J by 2 bases, and 15 bases separated the two germline ends. This CDR3 contains 17 residues. CDR3 nucleotides: TGTGCCAGCAGTGAAGGGGGAGAGACTACTGCCTACAATGAGCAGTTCTTC. Amino acid sequence: CASSEGGETTAYNEQFF.

This clone was detected only once. The V call is TRBV3-1 (or the pseudogene TRBV3-2), the J call TRBJ1-1; D uncertain. Germline V gene lookup returns CDR1 LGHDT and CDR2 YNNKEL (reference sequence). This CDR3 spans 14 amino acids. V shed 7 bases and J shed 1 base, with 13 bases lying between them. CDR3: CASTPEFGNTEAFF. The CDR3, as DNA: TGTGCCAGCACCCCCGAGTTTGGGAACACTGAAGCTTTCTTT.

J is TRBJ1-2 and V is TRBV9, with D maybe TRBD1 (6 bases). Trimming removed 0 bases from V and 2 bases from J, with 11 bases in between. Germline V lookup: CDR1 SGDLS, CDR2 YYNGEE. This CDR3 comprises 15 residues. CDR3 protein: CASSVAGAHNYGYTF. CDR3 bases: TGTGCCAGCAGCGTAGCAGGGGCTCACAACTATGGCTACACCTTC. Full variable domain (rest looked up from reference TRBV9 and TRBJ1-2): DSGVTQTPKHLITATGQRVTLRCSPRSGDLSVYWYQQSLDQGLQFLIQYYNGEERAKGNILERFSAQQFPDLHSELNLSSLELGDSALYFCASSVAGAHNYGYTFGSGTRLTVV.

This chain's CDR3 is CASSLDPGAPYEQYF. CDR3 sequence (DNA): TGCGCCAGCAGCTTGGATCCGGGGGCCCCCTACGAGCAGTACTTC. The chain recombines TRBV5-1 with TRBJ2-7; possibly TRBD1 or TRBD2 for D (6 bases each). This CDR3 has 15 amino acids. V was pared by 0 bases and J by 2 bases, with 12 bases between. Looked up from germline, CDR1 is SGHRS and CDR2 is YFSETQ.

The rearrangement links TRBV21-1 to TRBJ2-7; the table's D gene call, TRBD2, was not cross checked with the DNA. TRBV21-1 is an annotated pseudogene. The CDR3 contains 16 residues. The CDR3, as DNA: TGTGCCAGCAGCAATGTACTAGCGGGGAGCTCCTACGAGCAGTACTTC. This gives the protein CASSNVLAGSSYEQYF.

The chain employs TRBV10-3 and TRBJ1-5; a possible D gene is TRBD1 (6 bases). CDR1 is ENHRY and CDR2 is SYGVKD in the germline V gene. Between the trimmed V and J ends, which lost 3 bases and 3 bases, there was a span of 12 bases. The CDR3 has 15 residues. The CDR3 loop reads CAISDSAGDNQPQHF. The CDR3 DNA sequence: TGTGCCATCAGTGATTCGGCAGGGGACAATCAGCCCCAGCATTTT.

This clone was recorded only once. This rearrangement joins TRBV5-1 to TRBJ2-1; 7 bases are shared with TRBD2. V dropped 7 bases and J dropped 7; count of bases not matched to a gene: 11. The CDR3 runs 14 residues. CDR1 is SGHRS, CDR2 YFSETQ, per germline. The CDR3: CASGASGGLNEQFF. The CDR3 nucleotides read TGCGCCAGCGGGGCTAGCGGAGGCCTTAATGAGCAGTTCTTC.

V gene TRBV19 combines with J gene TRBJ1-2, with a possible D match to TRBD1 (6 bases). This CDR3 comprises 14 residues. Trimming removed 5 bases at V and 1 base at J, with 11 bases between. Germline CDR1 is LNHDA and CDR2 is SQIVND (reference sequence). The CDR3 here is CASSFGQNNYGYTF. The CDR3 nucleotides read TGTGCCAGTAGTTTCGGACAGAATAACTATGGCTACACCTTC.

This clone was seen only once. The chain links TRBV9 to TRBJ2-2; 7 bases match TRBD1. J lost 8 bases, V lost 5 bases, and 12 bases had no gene match. CDR3 length equals 15 residues. Germline assignment: CDR1 SGDLS and CDR2 YYNGEE. CDR3 amino acids: CASRPSTGPTGELFF. In DNA, the CDR3 is TGTGCCAGCAGGCCTTCGACAGGGCCCACGGGGGAGCTGTTTTTT.

With respect to this clone: Other DNA sequences of this sample code for an identical CDR3. The chain has TRBV20-1 and TRBJ2-7; D call uncertain. This CDR3 contains 11 residues. Per the germline V gene, CDR1 is DFQATT and CDR2 is SNEGSKA (reference sequence). Trimming cost V 3 bases and J 1 base, with 4 bases left between them. CDR3 DNA sequence: TGCAGTGCTAGGGGGTCCTACGAGCAGTACTTC. Translating gives CSARGSYEQYF.

The chain couples TRBV28 to TRBJ2-7; 8 nucleotides line up with TRBD1. This CDR3 has 15 residues. The germline gives CDR1 MDHEN, CDR2 SYDVKM. Unmatched junction bases numbered 6, after V lost 0 bases and J lost 5 bases. This chain's CDR3 is CASSLWEGQVNEQYF. CDR3 in DNA: TGTGCCAGCAGTTTATGGGAGGGACAGGTCAACGAGCAGTACTTC.